This T cell receptor beta chain appears in the sequencing data of a study of CD8 T cells in ankylosing spondylitis (dated by TCRdb to between 2016 and 2019). For the wider study: The study set out to find disease-linked TCR variants by profiling T cell receptor beta repertoires in ankylosing spondylitis patients and healthy donors. The full study cohort comprised 25 ankylosing spondylitis patients and 110 or so healthy donors. Peripheral blood samples were taken, and synovial fluid was additionally collected from ankylosing spondylitis patients. What the work shows at the level of the full study, not this receptor alone: Blood from ankylosing spondylitis patients appeared to be characterized by a TCR beta motif made up of about 8 highly homologous amino acid variants. In peripheral blood, the disease-linked clones were found at relatively low frequencies and had a CD8+ phenotype. Some motif variants had previously been reported in the synovial fluid and blood of reactive arthritis patients, which suggests shared mechanisms of disease initiation. The disease-linked clones were reported to be significantly enriched in matched synovial fluid samples from ankylosing spondylitis patients.

Concerning this clonotype: Its recognized antigen is unknown. Base quality data are lacking; no much larger clone is found one base away.

CDR1 and CDR2 are drawn from the germline V gene: MDHEN, SYDVKM. The V end gives up 5 bases and the J end 0 bases, leaving 13 bases in the junction not matched to a gene. Measured from the cysteine to the phenylalanine, the CDR3 is 17 residues long. Only CDR3 DNA is held: 51 bases, read in frame from base 1. The sequencer was an Illumina HiSeq 2500. TCR beta libraries were prepared by quantitative 5'-RACE with molecular barcodes. Processing in the source paper ran as follows. A new computational method based on a probabilistic model of VDJ rearrangement was used to identify disease-linked TCR variants. TCRdb's own reprocessing of the public reads used fastp at Q25 and MiXCR and kept productive beta chains. A single entry per CDR3 protein holds the most common genes and DNA from its merged rows. The V and J calls here are based on TCRdb, not the publication. This sample comprises a few hundred thousand distinct CDR3 sequences, about 10% of them detected only once. About 6.8% of the sample belongs to the ten largest clones.

The specimen sequenced was blood, either unsorted or a sorted T cell fraction (not recorded which). This receptor was obtained from a male donor with ankylosing spondylitis or in good health (not recorded which). The chain is assembled from TRBV28 and TRBJ2-7; 7 nucleotides in the junction match TRBD1. Here the CDR3 is given as CASSRTQTGPLSYEQYF. The nucleotide sequence is TGTGCCAGCAGTCGCACACAGACAGGGCCCCTCTCCTACGAGCAGTACTTC.